A selection of T cell receptor beta chains follows, all from one sample in a study of spatial heterogeneity in lung cancer. TCRdb re-called the 5' RACE reads through MiXCR, storing one row per CDR3 protein. The table includes about 9,200 distinct CDR3 sequences, under 25% detected once. The source material was PBMCs, sampled at follow-up. These receptor sequences come from a male donor with early-stage non-small cell lung cancer. CDR3s include the opening cysteine and the closing phenylalanine or tryptophan. The D gene is left open where the match is weak.

J gene	D gene	V gene	CDR3 protein
TRBJ1-1	NA	TRBV12-3/TRBV12-4	CASSSATEAFF
TRBJ1-4	TRBD1	TRBV6-5	CASMDRGGEKLFF
TRBJ2-4	NA	TRBV27	CASSFQGVKNIQYF
TRBJ2-4	TRBD2	TRBV5-1	CASSATSGGKNIQYF
TRBJ2-6	NA	TRBV7-2	CASSFFSGANVLTF
TRBJ2-7	TRBD2	TRBV28	CASSPGFGRSGGYEQYF
TRBJ1-2	TRBD1	TRBV18	CASSLTGQEYGYTF
TRBJ2-3	TRBD2	TRBV3-1	CASSQAGRGTDTQYF
TRBJ2-7	TRBD1	TRBV28	CASNTFRGQGTYEQYF
TRBJ1-6	NA	TRBV7-4	CASSPTLKAGVNSPLHF
TRBJ1-6	TRBD1	TRBV28	CASSLGQSNSPLHF
TRBJ2-3	NA	TRBV2	CASSLYRPPTDTQYF
TRBJ2-3	NA	TRBV3-1	CASSQEGRPDTQYF
TRBJ1-2	NA	TRBV7-9	CASSSTIWGTYGYTF
TRBJ2-2	NA	TRBV7-9	CASSYGAGELFF
TRBJ1-2	NA	TRBV4-3	CASSQGRQGPSYGYTF
TRBJ2-5	NA	TRBV2	CAISGTTQETQYF
TRBJ2-2	TRBD2	TRBV29-1	CSWRGTTGELFF
TRBJ2-7	NA	TRBV11-2	CASSLVTVRGEQYF
TRBJ2-3	TRBD1	TRBV12-3/TRBV12-4	CASSLPQGASVTDTQYF
TRBJ1-5	NA	TRBV7-9	CASSLDQGSQPQHF
TRBJ1-3	TRBD1	TRBV4-1	CASSGTASGNTIYF
TRBJ2-7	TRBD2	TRBV20-1	CSASEPGLAGGPYEQYF
TRBJ2-7	TRBD2	TRBV2	CASRPPAGVGEQYF
TRBJ1-2	NA	TRBV7-2	CASRRRVGESNYGYTF
TRBJ2-2	NA	TRBV6-6	CASSLGNTGELFF
TRBJ2-3	NA	TRBV5-1	CASSFEPHKDTQYF
TRBJ2-5	TRBD2	TRBV7-2	CASSPGTLAGEPKYF
TRBJ1-1	NA	TRBV18	CASSSGETEAFF
TRBJ1-2	NA	TRBV14	CASSQASINYGYTF
TRBJ1-4	TRBD1	TRBV7-2	CASRRTGGGEKLFF
TRBJ2-5	TRBD1	TRBV4-3	CASSQGGDREETQYF
TRBJ2-3	NA	TRBV7-2	CASSPPTDTQYF
TRBJ2-5	NA	TRBV12-3/TRBV12-4	CASSPSYRETQYF
TRBJ2-1	TRBD1	TRBV24-1	CATSDPGTGAPNEQFF
TRBJ2-5	NA	TRBV5-1	CASSLTSSGGETQYF
TRBJ2-7	NA	TRBV7-9	CASSLLRYGVYEQYF
TRBJ2-1	NA	TRBV5-1	CASSLAPRGGNNEQFF
TRBJ2-2	NA	TRBV10-1	CASSEGGELFF
TRBJ2-7	NA	TRBV9	CASSPDPWSYEQYF
TRBJ1-1	NA	TRBV10-3	CAIRDITVNTEAFF
TRBJ2-7	NA	TRBV12-3/TRBV12-4	CASSRSQGYEQYF
TRBJ2-3	NA	TRBV7-9	CASSLAELGDTQYF
TRBJ1-5	NA	TRBV19	CASTPREDRLGSQHF
TRBJ1-6	TRBD1	TRBV20-1	CSATLTGGGSPLHF
TRBJ2-7	TRBD2	TRBV7-2	CASLESQAGDHEQYF
TRBJ2-7	NA	TRBV9	CASSVDLGAYEQYF
TRBJ2-6	NA	TRBV2	CASKISGRGANVLTF
TRBJ1-1	TRBD1	TRBV7-9	CASRADRDTEAFF
TRBJ1-4	TRBD1	TRBV28	CASSQTGGALYEGEKLFF
TRBJ2-2	TRBD2	TRBV9	CASSAGVAGGPGELFF
TRBJ2-7	NA	TRBV19	CASSISPGGYEQYF
TRBJ2-2	NA	TRBV10-3	CAIRIRTLGTGELFF
TRBJ1-1	NA	TRBV7-9	CASSLASGPTEAFF
TRBJ2-7	NA	TRBV5-1	CASSLAGAGNLYEQYF
TRBJ2-5	NA	TRBV18	CASSLQGQETQYF